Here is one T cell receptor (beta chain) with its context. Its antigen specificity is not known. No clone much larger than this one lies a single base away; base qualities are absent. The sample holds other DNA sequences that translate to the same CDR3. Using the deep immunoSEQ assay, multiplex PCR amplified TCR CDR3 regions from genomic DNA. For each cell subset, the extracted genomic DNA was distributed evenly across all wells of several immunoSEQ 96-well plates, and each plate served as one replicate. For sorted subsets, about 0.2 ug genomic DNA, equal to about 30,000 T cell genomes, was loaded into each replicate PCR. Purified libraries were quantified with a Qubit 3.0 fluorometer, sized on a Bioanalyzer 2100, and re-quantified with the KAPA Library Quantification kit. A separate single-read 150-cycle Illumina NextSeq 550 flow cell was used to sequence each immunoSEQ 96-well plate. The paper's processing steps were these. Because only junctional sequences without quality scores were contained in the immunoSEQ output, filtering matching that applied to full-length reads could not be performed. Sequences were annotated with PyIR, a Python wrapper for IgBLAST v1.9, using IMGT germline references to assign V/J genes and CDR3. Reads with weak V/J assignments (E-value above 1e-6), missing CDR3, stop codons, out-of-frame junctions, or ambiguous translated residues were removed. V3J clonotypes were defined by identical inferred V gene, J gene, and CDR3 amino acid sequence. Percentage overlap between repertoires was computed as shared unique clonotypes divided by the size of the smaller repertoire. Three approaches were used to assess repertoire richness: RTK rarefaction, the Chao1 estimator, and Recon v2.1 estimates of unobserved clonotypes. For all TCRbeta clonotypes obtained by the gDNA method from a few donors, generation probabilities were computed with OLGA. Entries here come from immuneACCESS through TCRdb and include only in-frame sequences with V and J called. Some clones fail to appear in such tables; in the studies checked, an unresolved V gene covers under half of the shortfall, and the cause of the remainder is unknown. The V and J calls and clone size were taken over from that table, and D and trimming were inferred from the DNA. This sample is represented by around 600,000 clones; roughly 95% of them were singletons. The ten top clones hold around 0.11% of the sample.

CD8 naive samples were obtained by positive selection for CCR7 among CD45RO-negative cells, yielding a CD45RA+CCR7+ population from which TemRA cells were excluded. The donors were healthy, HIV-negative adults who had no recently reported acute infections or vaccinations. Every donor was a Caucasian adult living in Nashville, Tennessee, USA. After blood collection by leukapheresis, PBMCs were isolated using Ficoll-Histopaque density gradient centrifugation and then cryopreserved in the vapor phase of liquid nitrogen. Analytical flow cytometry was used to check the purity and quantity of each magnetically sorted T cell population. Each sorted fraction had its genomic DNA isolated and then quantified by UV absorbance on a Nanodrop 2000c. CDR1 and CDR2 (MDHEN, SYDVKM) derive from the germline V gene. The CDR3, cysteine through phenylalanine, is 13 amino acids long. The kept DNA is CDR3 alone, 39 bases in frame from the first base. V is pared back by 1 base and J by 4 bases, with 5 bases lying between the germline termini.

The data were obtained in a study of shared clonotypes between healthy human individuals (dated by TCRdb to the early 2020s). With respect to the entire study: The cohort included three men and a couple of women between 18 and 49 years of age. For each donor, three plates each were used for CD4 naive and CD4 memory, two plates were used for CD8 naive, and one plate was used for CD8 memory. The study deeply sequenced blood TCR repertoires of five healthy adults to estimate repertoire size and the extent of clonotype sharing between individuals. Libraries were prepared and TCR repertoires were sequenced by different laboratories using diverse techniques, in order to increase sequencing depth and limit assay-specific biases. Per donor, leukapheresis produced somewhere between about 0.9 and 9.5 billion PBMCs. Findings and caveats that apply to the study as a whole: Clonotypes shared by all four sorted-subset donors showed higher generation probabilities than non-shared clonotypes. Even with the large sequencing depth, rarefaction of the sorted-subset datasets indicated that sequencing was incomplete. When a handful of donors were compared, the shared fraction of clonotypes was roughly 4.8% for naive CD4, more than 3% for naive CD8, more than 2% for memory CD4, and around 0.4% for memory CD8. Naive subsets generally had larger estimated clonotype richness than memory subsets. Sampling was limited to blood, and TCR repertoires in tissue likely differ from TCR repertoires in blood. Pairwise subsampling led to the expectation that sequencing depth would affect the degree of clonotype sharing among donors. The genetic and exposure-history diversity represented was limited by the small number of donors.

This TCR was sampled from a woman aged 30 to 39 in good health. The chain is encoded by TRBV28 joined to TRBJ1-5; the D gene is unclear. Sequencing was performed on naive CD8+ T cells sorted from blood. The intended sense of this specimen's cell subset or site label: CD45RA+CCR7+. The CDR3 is CASSLSVNQPQHF. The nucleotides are TGTGCCAGCAGTTTATCAGTGAATCAGCCCCAGCATTTT.